Below, one T cell receptor beta chain is given with its context. This entry comes from a study of OX40 agonist ivuxolimab in advanced cancers. About the research overall: Hepatocellular carcinoma, melanoma, renal cell or head and neck cancer affected the dose-escalation patients. Age averaged roughly 60 years (range roughly 20 to 90), and 82.7% were male.

Method: immunoSEQ multiplex PCR; TCRdb's copy keeps in-frame clones and lacks some. Of about 49,000 clones listed, 85% are singletons. The specimen comprised CD4+ or CD8+ T cells sorted from blood, sampled in a trial of the OX40 agonist ivuxolimab. This clonotype was sampled from an adult with an advanced solid tumor such as melanoma, head and neck, liver or kidney cancer.

The CDR3 reads CASNGGPEGKVHNEQFF. The CDR3 DNA is TGTGCCAGTAATGGGGGGCCGGAGGGGAAAGTGCACAATGAGCAGTTCTTC. V is TRBV19 and J is TRBJ2-1; perhaps D is TRBD1 or TRBD2 (6 bases each). Germline CDR1 and CDR2: LNHDA and SQIVND (reference sequence). The CDR3 is 17 residues long. Trimming cost V 7 bases and J 5 bases, with 24 bases left between them.